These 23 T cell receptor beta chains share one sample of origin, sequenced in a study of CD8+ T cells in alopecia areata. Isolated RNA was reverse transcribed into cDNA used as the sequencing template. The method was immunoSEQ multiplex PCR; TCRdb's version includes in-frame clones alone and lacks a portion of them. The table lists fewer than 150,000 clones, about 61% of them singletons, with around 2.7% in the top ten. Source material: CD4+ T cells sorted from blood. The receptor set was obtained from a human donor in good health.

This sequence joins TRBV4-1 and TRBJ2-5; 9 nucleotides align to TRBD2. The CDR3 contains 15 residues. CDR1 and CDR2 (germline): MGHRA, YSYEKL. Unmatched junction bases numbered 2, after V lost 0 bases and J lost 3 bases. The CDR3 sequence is CASSQETSGEETQYF. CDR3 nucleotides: TGCGCCAGCAGCCAAGAGACTAGCGGTGAAGAGACCCAGTACTTC.

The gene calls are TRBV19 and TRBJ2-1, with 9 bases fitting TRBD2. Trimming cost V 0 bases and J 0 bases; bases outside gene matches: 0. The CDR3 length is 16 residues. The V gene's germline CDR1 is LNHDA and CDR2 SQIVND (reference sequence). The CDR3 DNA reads TGTGCCAGTAGTATAGATAGCGGGGGCTCCTACAATGAGCAGTTCTTC. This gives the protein CASSIDSGGSYNEQFF.

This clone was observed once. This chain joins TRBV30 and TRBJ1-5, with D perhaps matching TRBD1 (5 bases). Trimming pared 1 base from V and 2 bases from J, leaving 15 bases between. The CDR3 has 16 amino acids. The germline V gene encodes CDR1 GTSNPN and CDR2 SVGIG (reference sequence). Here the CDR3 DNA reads TGTGCCTGGAGTGAAACCCAGGGACTAGGCAATCAGCCCCAGCATTTT. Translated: CAWSETQGLGNQPQHF.

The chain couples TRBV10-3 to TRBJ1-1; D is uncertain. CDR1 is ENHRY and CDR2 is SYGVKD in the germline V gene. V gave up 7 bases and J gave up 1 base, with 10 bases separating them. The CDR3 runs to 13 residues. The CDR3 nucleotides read TGTGCCATCAACCCTTTCCCGAACACTGAAGCTTTCTTT. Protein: CAINPFPNTEAFF.

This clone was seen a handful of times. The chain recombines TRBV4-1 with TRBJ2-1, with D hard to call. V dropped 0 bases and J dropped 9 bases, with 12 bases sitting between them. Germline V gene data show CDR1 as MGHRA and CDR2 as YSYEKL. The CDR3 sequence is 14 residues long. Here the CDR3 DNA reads TGCGCCAGCAGCCAAGATTGGGCTTCAGGTGAGCAGTTCTTC. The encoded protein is CASSQDWASGEQFF.

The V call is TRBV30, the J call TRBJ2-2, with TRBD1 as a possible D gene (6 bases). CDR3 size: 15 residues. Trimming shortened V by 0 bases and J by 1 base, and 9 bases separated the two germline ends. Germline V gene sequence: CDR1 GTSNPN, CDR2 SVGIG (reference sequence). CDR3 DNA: TGTGCCTGGAGTGTGAGGGGGAGGAACACCGGGGAGCTGTTTTTT. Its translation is CAWSVRGRNTGELFF.

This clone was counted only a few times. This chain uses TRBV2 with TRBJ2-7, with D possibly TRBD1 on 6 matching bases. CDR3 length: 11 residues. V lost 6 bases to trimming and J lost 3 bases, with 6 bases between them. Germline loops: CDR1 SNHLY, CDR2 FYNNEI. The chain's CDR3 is CASRGGYEQYF. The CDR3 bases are TGTGCCAGCAGAGGGGGCTACGAGCAGTACTTC.

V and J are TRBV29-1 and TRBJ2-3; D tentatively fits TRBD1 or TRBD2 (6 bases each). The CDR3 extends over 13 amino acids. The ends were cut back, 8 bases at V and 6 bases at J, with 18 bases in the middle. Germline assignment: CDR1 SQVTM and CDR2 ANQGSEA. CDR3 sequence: CSHRRGTLDTQYF. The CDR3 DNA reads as TGCAGCCATAGGAGGGGGACCTTGGATACGCAGTATTTT.

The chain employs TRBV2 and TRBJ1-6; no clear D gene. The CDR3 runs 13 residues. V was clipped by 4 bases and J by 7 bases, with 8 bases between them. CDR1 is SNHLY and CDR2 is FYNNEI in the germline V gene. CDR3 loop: CASSAYENSPLHF. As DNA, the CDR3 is TGTGCCAGCAGTGCATACGAGAATTCACCCCTCCACTTT. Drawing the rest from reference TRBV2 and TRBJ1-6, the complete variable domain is EPEVTQTPSHQVTQMGQEVILRCVPISNHLYFYWYRQILGQKVEFLVSFYNNEISEKSEIFDDQFSVERPDGSNFTLKIRSTKLEDSAMYFCASSAYENSPLHFGNGTRLTVT.

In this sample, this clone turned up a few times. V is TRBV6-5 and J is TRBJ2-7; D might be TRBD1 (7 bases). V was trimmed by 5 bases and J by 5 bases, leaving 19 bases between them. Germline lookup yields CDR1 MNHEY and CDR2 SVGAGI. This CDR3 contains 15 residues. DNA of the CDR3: TGTGCCAGCAGTCCGGGGGACAGAGTAGCTCACGAGCAGTACTTC. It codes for CASSPGDRVAHEQYF.

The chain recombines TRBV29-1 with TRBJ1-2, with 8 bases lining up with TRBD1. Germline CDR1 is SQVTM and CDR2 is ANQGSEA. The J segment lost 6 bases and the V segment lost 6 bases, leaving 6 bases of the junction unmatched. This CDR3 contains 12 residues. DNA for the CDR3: TGCAGCGTACGGACAGGGACGGATGGCTACACCTTC. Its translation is CSVRTGTDGYTF.

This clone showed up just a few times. As DNA, the CDR3 is TGCAGCGTTTCCACCGGGACACTTTACGAGCAGTACTTC. Protein sequence: CSVSTGTLYEQYF. V and J are TRBV29-1 and TRBJ2-7, with D possibly being TRBD1 (6 bases). The CDR3 runs to 13 residues. V lost 5 bases and J lost 4, with 15 bases in between. The germline V gene has CDR1 SQVTM and CDR2 ANQGSEA.

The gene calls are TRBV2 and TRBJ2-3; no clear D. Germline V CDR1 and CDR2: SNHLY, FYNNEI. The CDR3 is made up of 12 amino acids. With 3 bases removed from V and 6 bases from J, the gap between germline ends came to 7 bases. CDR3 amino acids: CASSESPDTQYF. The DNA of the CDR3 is TGTGCCAGCAGTGAGAGCCCGGATACGCAGTATTTT. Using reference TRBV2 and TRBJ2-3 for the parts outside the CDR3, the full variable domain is EPEVTQTPSHQVTQMGQEVILRCVPISNHLYFYWYRQILGQKVEFLVSFYNNEISEKSEIFDDQFSVERPDGSNFTLKIRSTKLEDSAMYFCASSESPDTQYFGPGTRLTVL.

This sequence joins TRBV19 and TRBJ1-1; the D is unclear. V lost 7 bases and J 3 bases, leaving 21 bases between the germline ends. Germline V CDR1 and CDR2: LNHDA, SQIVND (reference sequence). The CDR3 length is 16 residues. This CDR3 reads CASKPRSKAQDTEAFF. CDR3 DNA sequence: TGTGCCAGTAAACCTCGTAGCAAGGCGCAGGACACTGAAGCTTTCTTT.

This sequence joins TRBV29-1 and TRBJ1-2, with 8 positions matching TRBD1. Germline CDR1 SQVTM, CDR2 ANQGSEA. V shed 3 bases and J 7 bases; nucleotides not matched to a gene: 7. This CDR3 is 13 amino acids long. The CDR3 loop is CSVERDRPSGYTF. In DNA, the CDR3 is TGCAGCGTTGAGCGGGACAGGCCTAGTGGCTACACCTTC.

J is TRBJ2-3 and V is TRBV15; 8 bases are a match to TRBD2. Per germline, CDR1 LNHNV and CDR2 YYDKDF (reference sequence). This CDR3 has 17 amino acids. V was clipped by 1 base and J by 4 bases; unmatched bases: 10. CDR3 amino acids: CATSRGSGGAGSDTQYF. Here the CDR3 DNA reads TGTGCCACCAGCAGAGGCTCCGGGGGGGCAGGTTCAGATACGCAGTATTTT. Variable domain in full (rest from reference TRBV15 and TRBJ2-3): DAMVIQNPRYQVTQFGKPVTLSCSQTLNHNVMYWYQQKSSQAPKLLFHYYDKDFNNEADTPDNFQSRRPNTSFCFLDIRSPGLGDTAMYLCATSRGSGGAGSDTQYFGPGTRLTVL.

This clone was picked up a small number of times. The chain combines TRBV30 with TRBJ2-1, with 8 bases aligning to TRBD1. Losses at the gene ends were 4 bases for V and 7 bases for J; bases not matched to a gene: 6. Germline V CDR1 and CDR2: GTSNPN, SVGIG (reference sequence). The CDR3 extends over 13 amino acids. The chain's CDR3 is CAWNRGALNEQFF. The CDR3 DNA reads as TGTGCCTGGAACAGGGGGGCACTTAATGAGCAGTTCTTC.

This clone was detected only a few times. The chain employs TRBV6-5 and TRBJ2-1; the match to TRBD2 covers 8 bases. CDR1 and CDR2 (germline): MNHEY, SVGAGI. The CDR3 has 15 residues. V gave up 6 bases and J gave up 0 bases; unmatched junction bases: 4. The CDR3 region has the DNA TGTGCCAGCAGGTCCGGGACTAGCTCCTACAATGAGCAGTTCTTC. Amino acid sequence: CASRSGTSSYNEQFF.

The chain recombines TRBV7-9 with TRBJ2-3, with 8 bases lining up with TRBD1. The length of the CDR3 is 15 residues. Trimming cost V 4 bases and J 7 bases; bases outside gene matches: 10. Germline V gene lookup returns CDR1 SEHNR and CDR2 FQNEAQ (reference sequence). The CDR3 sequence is CASSSRTGLINTQYF. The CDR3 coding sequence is TGTGCCAGCAGCTCACGGACAGGGTTGATAAATACGCAGTATTTT.

The CDR3 spells CSVRGGRATEAFF. CDR3 DNA: TGCAGCGTTCGGGGAGGCAGGGCAACTGAAGCTTTCTTT. This sequence joins TRBV29-1 and TRBJ1-1; D might be TRBD1 (5 bases). The V end lost 5 bases, the J end lost 5 bases, and 15 bases lay between the germline ends. The CDR3 has 13 residues. Germline-derived CDR1 and CDR2 are SQVTM and ANQGSEA.

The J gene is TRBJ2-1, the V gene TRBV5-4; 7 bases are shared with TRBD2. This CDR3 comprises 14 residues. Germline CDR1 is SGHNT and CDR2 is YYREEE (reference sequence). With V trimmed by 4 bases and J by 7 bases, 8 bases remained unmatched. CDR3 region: CASSPGGVGNEQFF. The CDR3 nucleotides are TGTGCCAGCAGCCCGGGGGGAGTAGGGAATGAGCAGTTCTTC.

CDR3 in DNA: TGCAGCGCGGGACAGCGGTTGGAGACCCAGTACTTC. Protein: CSAGQRLETQYF. The V and J genes are TRBV29-1 and TRBJ2-5; the match to TRBD1 covers 7 bases. From germline, CDR1 is SQVTM and CDR2 ANQGSEA. The V gene end was trimmed by 7 bases and the J gene end by 5 bases; junction bases not matched to a gene: 7. The CDR3 loop spans 12 amino acids.

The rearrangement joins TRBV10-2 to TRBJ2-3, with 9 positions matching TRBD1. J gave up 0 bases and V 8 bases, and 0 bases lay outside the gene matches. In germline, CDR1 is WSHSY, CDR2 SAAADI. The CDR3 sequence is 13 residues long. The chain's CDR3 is CASGTGSTDTQYF. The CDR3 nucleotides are TGCGCCAGCGGGACAGGGAGCACAGATACGCAGTATTTT.